These 28 T cell receptor beta chains were all obtained from the same sample, sequenced in a study of Graves' ophthalmopathy and Graves' hyperthyroidism. The TCR beta CDR3 regions underwent amplification from RNA transcripts. HTBI-primed first-round RT-PCR preceded second-round multiplex PCR. A single record per CDR3 protein comes from TCRdb applying MiXCR to the multiplex PCR reads. The repertoire includes around 590,000 distinct CDR3 sequences, just under 40% of them detected once, and around 4% sits in the top ten. Sequencing was performed on peripheral blood or thyroid tissue (not recorded which). Every receptor here comes from an adult man with Graves' hyperthyroidism.

This clonotype was found many times. The DNA of the CDR3 is TGTGCCAGCACACCAGGGACTAGCGAACAAGAGACCCAGTACTTC. Encoded protein: CASTPGTSEQETQYF. The genes are TRBV12-3 or TRBV12-4 and TRBJ2-5; 10 bases are shared with TRBD2. CDR3 length: 15 residues. J lost 2 bases, V lost 7 bases, and 7 bases had no gene match.

The V call is TRBV3-1, the J call TRBJ2-5, with TRBD2 as a possible D gene (6 bases). V lost 0 bases and J 2 bases, leaving 10 bases between the germline ends. The CDR3 runs to 15 residues. Germline V gives CDR1 LGHDT, CDR2 YNNKEL (reference sequence). The CDR3 nucleotides read TGTGCCAGCAGCCAAGATACGGCGGGACAAGAGACCCAGTACTTC. This sequence encodes CASSQDTAGQETQYF.

This sequence joins TRBV10-3 and TRBJ1-5, with D unclear. The ends were cut back, 4 bases at V and 0 bases at J, with 10 bases in the middle. The germline CDR1 and CDR2 sequences are ENHRY and SYGVKD. The CDR3 runs to 15 residues. The CDR3 sequence: CAISGGSGSNQPQHF. The CDR3 DNA reads TGTGCCATCAGTGGAGGCAGCGGTAGCAATCAGCCCCAGCATTTT.

This clonotype has ten or more counts. V is TRBV6-5 and J is TRBJ2-5; D unresolved. CDR1 and CDR2 (germline): MNHEY, SVGAGI. CDR3 length equals 14 residues. The V gene lost 0 bases and the J gene lost 2 bases, with 7 bases spanning the gap. CDR3 DNA: TGTGCCAGCAGTTACTCTATCCAGCAAGAGACCCAGTACTTC. Translation: CASSYSIQQETQYF.

The V gene is TRBV6-6, the J gene TRBJ2-7; 7 bases match TRBD2. V gave up 0 bases and J gave up 4 bases; unmatched junction bases: 12. The CDR3 has 17 amino acids. The germline V gene encodes CDR1 MNHNY and CDR2 SVGAGI (reference sequence). The CDR3 sequence: CASSYSGVRREGYEQYF. In nucleotides, the CDR3 is TGTGCCAGCAGTTACTCAGGCGTTCGAAGGGAGGGATACGAGCAGTACTTC.

The table lists this clonotype with a few counts. The chain links TRBV19 to TRBJ2-5; 10 nucleotides line up with TRBD2. V was pared by 3 bases and J by 3 bases, with 4 bases of the junction left unmatched. This CDR3 has 15 residues. Per germline, CDR1 LNHDA and CDR2 SQIVND (reference sequence). CDR3 nucleotides: TGTGCCAGTAGTATGCTAGCGGGGGTCAAAGAGACCCAGTACTTC. Protein sequence: CASSMLAGVKETQYF.

This rearrangement joins TRBV2 to TRBJ2-2, with 12 bases identical to TRBD1. The V gene's germline CDR1 is SNHLY and CDR2 FYNNEI. V gave up 10 bases and J gave up 4 bases; unmatched junction bases: 4. The CDR3 totals 14 residues. CDR3 coding DNA: TGTGCCATGGGACAGGGGGCGGCCACCGGGGAGCTGTTTTTT. Translated: CAMGQGAATGELFF.

This clonotype has a count of ten or more. The chain is built from TRBV20-1 and TRBJ1-5; possibly TRBD1 for D (5 bases). The germline V and J ends were trimmed by 1 base and 6 bases, with 13 bases remaining between them. This CDR3 has 14 amino acids. Germline CDR1 reads DFQATT; CDR2 reads SNEGSKA (reference sequence). Here the CDR3 DNA reads TGCAGTGCTAGAGGCAGGGATTCTAGTCAGCCCCAGCATTTT. Its translation is CSARGRDSSQPQHF.

The chain joins TRBV29-1 to TRBJ1-5; TRBD1 matches 9 bases. This CDR3 spans 14 amino acids. The V segment lost 6 bases and the J segment 2 bases; nucleotides outside the gene matches: 5. Germline V gives CDR1 SQVTM, CDR2 ANQGSEA. The CDR3 nucleotides are TGCAGCGTCGCCTGGACAGGGGGCAATCAGCCCCAGCATTTT. This translates into CSVAWTGGNQPQHF.

The CDR3 coding sequence is TGTGCCAGCTTGTCTCGCCGAGGGGACACTGAAGCTTTCTTT. This gives the protein CASLSRRGDTEAFF. This chain links TRBV6-6 with TRBJ1-1, with a possible D match to TRBD1 (5 bases). The CDR3 loop spans 14 amino acids. CDR1 MNHNY and CDR2 SVGAGI come from the germline V gene (reference sequence). V lost 8 bases, J lost 3 bases, and 16 bases lay in between.

This clonotype was seen more than once but under ten times. The J gene is TRBJ2-7, the V gene TRBV29-1; possibly TRBD1 for D (6 bases). The DNA end is more similar to TRBJ2-1, so the J call may be wrong. CDR1 is SQVTM and CDR2 is ANQGSEA in the germline V gene. This CDR3 contains 13 residues. The CDR3 loop reads CSGQDRTYNEQFF. In DNA form, the CDR3 reads TGCAGCGGGCAAGACAGGACGTACAATGAGCAGTTCTTC.

The rearrangement links TRBV2 to TRBJ2-7; D unresolved. CDR3 length equals 11 residues. V lost 7 bases and J 3 bases, leaving 7 bases between the germline ends. The germline V gene has CDR1 SNHLY and CDR2 FYNNEI. The CDR3 DNA follows: TGTGCCAGCACTTCAAACTACGAGCAGTACTTC. Its protein is CASTSNYEQYF. Full variable domain (rest looked up from reference TRBV2 and TRBJ2-7): EPEVTQTPSHQVTQMGQEVILRCVPISNHLYFYWYRQILGQKVEFLVSFYNNEISEKSEIFDDQFSVERPDGSNFTLKIRSTKLEDSAMYFCASTSNYEQYFGPGTRLTVT.

This clonotype was detected a few times. The rearrangement joins TRBV11-2 to TRBJ2-2, with D possibly TRBD2 on 5 matching bases. Germline V gives CDR1 SGHAT, CDR2 FQNNGV. The V end lost 5 bases, the J end lost 4 bases, and 14 bases lay between the germline ends. This CDR3 comprises 15 residues. The CDR3 region has the DNA TGTGCCAGCAGCCATTCGGTTGGGAGCACCGGGGAGCTGTTTTTT. Its translation is CASSHSVGSTGELFF. The variable domain in full, with the rest retrieved from reference TRBV11-2 and TRBJ2-2, is EAGVAQSPRYKIIEKRQSVAFWCNPISGHATLYWYQQILGQGPKLLIQFQNNGVVDDSQLPKDRFSAERLKGVDSTLKIQPAKLEDSAVYLCASSHSVGSTGELFFGEGSRLTVL.

The J gene is TRBJ1-1, the V gene TRBV6-5, with 12 bases that match TRBD1. CDR1 is MNHEY and CDR2 is SVGAGI in the germline V gene. Losses at the gene ends were 6 bases for V and 5 bases for J; bases not matched to a gene: 7. The CDR3 extends over 15 amino acids. The CDR3 sequence: CASSLRDRGRTEAFF. CDR3 DNA: TGTGCCAGCAGCCTCCGGGACAGGGGGCGGACTGAAGCTTTCTTT.

Many counts were recorded for this clonotype. This chain links TRBV9 with TRBJ2-5; 10 nucleotides align to TRBD2. There are 17 residues in the CDR3. Looked up from germline, CDR1 is SGDLS and CDR2 is YYNGEE. With V trimmed by 3 bases and J by 2 bases, 10 bases remained unmatched. Here the CDR3 DNA reads TGTGCCAGCAGCGCTGCCCGAGCGGGAGGGAGACAAGAGACCCAGTACTTC. Translated, it gives CASSAARAGGRQETQYF. Filled out from reference TRBV9 and TRBJ2-5, the complete variable domain reads DSGVTQTPKHLITATGQRVTLRCSPRSGDLSVYWYQQSLDQGLQFLIQYYNGEERAKGNILERFSAQQFPDLHSELNLSSLELGDSALYFCASSAARAGGRQETQYFGPGTRLLVL.

This clonotype occurred many times. This chain connects TRBV10-3 to TRBJ1-1; 7 nucleotides align to TRBD1. This CDR3 region has 13 residues. The germline V gene encodes CDR1 ENHRY and CDR2 SYGVKD. V dropped 6 bases and J dropped 7; count of bases not matched to a gene: 8. As DNA, the CDR3 is TGTGCCATCAGCCGACAGGGAACGGGTGAAGCTTTCTTT. It encodes CAISRQGTGEAFF.

This clonotype was picked up many times. The chain combines TRBV7-2 with TRBJ2-2, with 8 bases matching TRBD1. The CDR3 is 16 amino acids. Per the germline V gene, CDR1 is SGHTA and CDR2 is FQGNSA. The trim removed 5 bases at V and 3 bases at J, leaving 8 bases unmatched. CDR3 DNA sequence: TGTGCCAGCAGCCGCGTCAGGGGGCGCCACACCGGGGAGCTGTTTTTT. This gives the protein CASSRVRGRHTGELFF.

About this clonotype: A much larger clone differs by one base, so this may be a read error. The V call is TRBV7-6, the J call TRBJ2-7; D call uncertain. CDR1 is SGHVS and CDR2 is FNYEAQ in the germline V gene. Trimming left V 0 bases short and J 0 bases short, with 3 bases between. The CDR3 runs 13 residues. Written as DNA, the CDR3 is TGTGCCAGCAGCTTAGCGTACTCCTACGAGCAGTACTTC. Its protein product is CASSLAYSYEQYF.

This clonotype was counted many times. This sequence joins TRBV13 and TRBJ1-2; TRBD1 aligns across 7 bases. The V and J ends lost 5 bases and 4 bases, in that order; junction bases with no gene match: 7. The germline V gene has CDR1 PRHDT and CDR2 FYEKMQ (reference sequence). The CDR3 spans 14 residues. The CDR3 DNA is TGTGCCAGCAGCCCGGGACAGATGACCTATGGCTACACCTTC. This encodes CASSPGQMTYGYTF.

This clonotype was detected ten times or more. The rearrangement uses TRBV24-1 and TRBJ1-1; 10 bases match TRBD1. Germline V CDR1 and CDR2: KGHDR, SFDVKD. The CDR3 is 15 amino acids. J lost 3 bases, V lost 5 bases, and 5 bases had no gene match. CDR3 sequence (DNA): TGTGCCACCAGTGGTGGTGGGACAGGGGACACTGAAGCTTTCTTT. Translating gives CATSGGGTGDTEAFF.

This clonotype was recorded many times. V and J are TRBV20-1 and TRBJ1-5; TRBD1 matches 7 bases. There are 15 residues in the CDR3. V lost 2 bases to trimming and J lost 6 bases; unmatched junction nucleotides: 10. Germline CDR1 DFQATT, CDR2 SNEGSKA (reference sequence). CDR3 residues: CSARSQGGRTQPQHF. CDR3 bases: TGCAGTGCTAGATCCCAAGGGGGCAGGACTCAGCCCCAGCATTTT.

The V and J genes are TRBV7-9 and TRBJ2-2; the D is unclear. The CDR3 sequence is 12 residues long. V was cut by 8 bases and J by 4 bases, with 8 bases left in between. Germline V lookup: CDR1 SEHNR, CDR2 FQNEAQ (reference sequence). The DNA of the CDR3 is TGTGCCAGCCTAACAGTCACCGGGGAGCTGTTTTTT. Its translation is CASLTVTGELFF.

This sequence joins TRBV29-1 and TRBJ1-2, with D hard to call. V shed 3 bases and J shed 0 bases, with 5 bases lying between them. The CDR3 is 12 residues long. Germline V gene data show CDR1 as SQVTM and CDR2 as ANQGSEA. CDR3 sequence reads: CSVERANYGYTF. The CDR3 DNA reads as TGCAGCGTTGAGCGGGCTAACTATGGCTACACCTTC.

This clonotype was counted many times. V and J are TRBV12-3 or TRBV12-4 and TRBJ1-1; no reliable D call. Between the trimmed V and J ends, which lost 6 bases and 0 bases, there was a span of 14 bases. The CDR3 is 15 amino acids. The CDR3 bases are TGTGCCAGCAGCACGGCAACCCGGATGAACACTGAAGCTTTCTTT. This codes for CASSTATRMNTEAFF.

The rearrangement joins TRBV13 to TRBJ1-3; the D is unclear. CDR1 PRHDT and CDR2 FYEKMQ come from the germline V gene (reference sequence). CDR3 length equals 17 residues. Deletions cut 5 bases from V and 7 bases from J, with 24 bases between. The CDR3: CASSQRLAGGPSNTIYF. DNA of the CDR3: TGTGCCAGCAGCCAAAGACTAGCGGGAGGGCCCTCGAACACCATATATTTT.

This clonotype was counted at least ten times. The rearrangement links TRBV9 to TRBJ2-7; 10 positions match TRBD2. The V segment lost 0 bases and the J segment 4 bases; nucleotides outside the gene matches: 4. Looked up from germline, CDR1 is SGDLS and CDR2 is YYNGEE. This CDR3 comprises 15 residues. CDR3 in DNA: TGTGCCAGCAGCGTAGGGACTAGCGGATTTTACGAGCAGTACTTC. Translating gives CASSVGTSGFYEQYF.

The table lists this clonotype with many counts. The chain's CDR3 is CASSLMAGSSYEQYF. In nucleotides, the CDR3 is TGCGCCAGCAGCTTGATGGCCGGGAGCTCCTACGAGCAGTACTTC. The chain is built from TRBV5-1 and TRBJ2-7; a possible D gene is TRBD2 (6 bases). This CDR3 has 15 residues. Between the trimmed V and J ends, which lost 1 base and 0 bases, there was a span of 11 bases. Germline V gene sequence: CDR1 SGHRS, CDR2 YFSETQ.

The table lists this clonotype with many counts. The rearrangement links TRBV29-1 to TRBJ1-4; D might be TRBD1 (6 bases). Trimming removed 4 bases at V and 0 bases at J, with 9 bases between. The CDR3 sequence is 14 residues long. CDR1 is SQVTM, CDR2 ANQGSEA, per germline. CDR3 region: CSVGWDTTNEKLFF. CDR3 coding DNA: TGCAGCGTTGGATGGGACACAACTAATGAAAAACTGTTTTTT.